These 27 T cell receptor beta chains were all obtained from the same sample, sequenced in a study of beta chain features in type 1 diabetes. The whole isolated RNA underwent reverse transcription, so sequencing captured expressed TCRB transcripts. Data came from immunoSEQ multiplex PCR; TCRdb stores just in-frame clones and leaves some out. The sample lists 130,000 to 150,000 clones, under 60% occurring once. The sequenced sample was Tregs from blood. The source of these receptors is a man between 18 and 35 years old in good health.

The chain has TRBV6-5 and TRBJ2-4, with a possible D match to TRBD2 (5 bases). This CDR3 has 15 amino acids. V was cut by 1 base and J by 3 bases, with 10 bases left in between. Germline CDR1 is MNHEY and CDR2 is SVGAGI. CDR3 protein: CASSYWGGSKNIQYF. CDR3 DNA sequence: TGTGCCAGCAGTTACTGGGGTGGGAGCAAAAACATTCAGTACTTC.

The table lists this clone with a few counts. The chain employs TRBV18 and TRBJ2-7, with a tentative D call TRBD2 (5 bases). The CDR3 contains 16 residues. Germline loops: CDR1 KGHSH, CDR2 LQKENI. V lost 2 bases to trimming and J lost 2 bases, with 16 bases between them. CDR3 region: CASSPEGHVLTYEQYF. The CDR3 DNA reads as TGTGCCAGCTCACCAGAGGGTCACGTCCTAACCTACGAGCAGTACTTC.

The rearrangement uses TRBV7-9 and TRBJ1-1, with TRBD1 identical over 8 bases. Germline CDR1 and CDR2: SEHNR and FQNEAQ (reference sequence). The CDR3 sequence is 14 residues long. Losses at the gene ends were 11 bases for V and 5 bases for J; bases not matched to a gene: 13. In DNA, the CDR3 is TGTGCCGGATCTCAGGGGGCGAGTTTAACTGAAGCTTTCTTT. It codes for CAGSQGASLTEAFF.

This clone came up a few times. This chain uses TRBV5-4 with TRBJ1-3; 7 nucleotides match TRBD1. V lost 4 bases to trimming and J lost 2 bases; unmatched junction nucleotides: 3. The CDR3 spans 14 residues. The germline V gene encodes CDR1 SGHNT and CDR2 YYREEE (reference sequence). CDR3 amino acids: CASSRQGTGNTIYF. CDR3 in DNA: TGTGCCAGCAGCCGACAGGGAACTGGAAACACCATATATTTT. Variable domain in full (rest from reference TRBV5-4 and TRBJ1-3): ETGVTQSPTHLIKTRGQQVTLRCSSQSGHNTVSWYQQALGQGPQFIFQYYREEENGRGNFPPRFSGLQFPNYSSELNVNALELDDSALYLCASSRQGTGNTIYFGEGSWLTVV.

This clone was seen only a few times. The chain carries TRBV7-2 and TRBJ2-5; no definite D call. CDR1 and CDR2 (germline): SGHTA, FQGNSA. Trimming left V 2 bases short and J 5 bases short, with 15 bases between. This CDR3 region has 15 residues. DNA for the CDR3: TGTGCCAGCAGCTTATCAAGAGGTATAGTTGAGACCCAGTACTTC. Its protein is CASSLSRGIVETQYF.

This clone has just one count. The CDR3 DNA reads TGCGCCAGCAGCCAGGGAAACAGCTTCGAGCAGTACTTC. Its translation is CASSQGNSFEQYF. V is TRBV5-1 and J is TRBJ2-7, with D perhaps matching TRBD1 (5 bases). Germline assignment: CDR1 SGHRS and CDR2 YFSETQ. The CDR3 has 13 amino acids. V lost 4 bases and J lost 6, with 14 bases in between. Together with reference TRBV5-1 and TRBJ2-7, the CDR3 gives the full variable domain: KAGVTQTPRYLIKTRGQQVTLSCSPISGHRSVSWYQQTPGQGLQFLFEYFSETQRNKGNFPGRFSGRQFSNSRSEMNVSTLELGDSALYLCASSQGNSFEQYFGPGTRLTVT.

In DNA form, the CDR3 reads TGTGCCAGCAGCACACGCAGCGACAGGCAAACTGAAGCTTTCTTT. Its translation: CASSTRSDRQTEAFF. The chain is built from TRBV7-9 and TRBJ1-1; a possible D gene is TRBD1 (6 bases). This CDR3 region has 15 residues. Germline assignment: CDR1 SEHNR and CDR2 FQNEAQ (reference sequence). V lost 5 bases, J lost 5 bases, and 18 bases lay in between.

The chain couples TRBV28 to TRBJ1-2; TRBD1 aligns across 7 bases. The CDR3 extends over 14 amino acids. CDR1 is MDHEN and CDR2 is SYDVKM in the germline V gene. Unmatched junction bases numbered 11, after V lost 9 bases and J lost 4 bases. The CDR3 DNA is TGTGCCAGTAAAGACAGGGTTCTGGGCTATGGCTACACCTTC. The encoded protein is CASKDRVLGYGYTF.

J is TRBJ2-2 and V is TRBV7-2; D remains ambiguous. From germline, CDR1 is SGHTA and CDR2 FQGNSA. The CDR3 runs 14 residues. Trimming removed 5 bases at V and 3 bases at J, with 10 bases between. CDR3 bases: TGTGCCAGCAGCGTTAACATCGACACCGGGGAGCTGTTTTTT. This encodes CASSVNIDTGELFF.

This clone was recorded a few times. The CDR3 spells CASSLGSGFHQPQHF. As DNA, the CDR3 is TGTGCCAGCAGCTTAGGGTCGGGGTTCCATCAGCCCCAGCATTTT. The V gene is TRBV7-6, the J gene TRBJ1-5, with D hard to call. The germline gives CDR1 SGHVS, CDR2 FNYEAQ. The CDR3 sequence is 15 residues long. V was trimmed by 1 base and J by 5 bases, leaving 12 bases between them.

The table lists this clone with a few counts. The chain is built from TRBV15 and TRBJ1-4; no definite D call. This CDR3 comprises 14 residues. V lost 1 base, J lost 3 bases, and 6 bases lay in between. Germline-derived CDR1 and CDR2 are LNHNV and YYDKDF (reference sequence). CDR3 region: CATSRVRANEKLFF. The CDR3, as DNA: TGTGCCACCAGCAGAGTGCGGGCTAATGAAAAACTGTTTTTT.

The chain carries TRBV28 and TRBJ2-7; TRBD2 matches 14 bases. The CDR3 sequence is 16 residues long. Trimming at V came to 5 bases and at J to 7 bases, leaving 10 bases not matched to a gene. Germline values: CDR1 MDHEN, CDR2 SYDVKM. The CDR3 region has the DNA TGTGCCAGCAGTCCTCGACTAGCGGGAGGGTCGTGGGAGCAGTACTTC. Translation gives CASSPRLAGGSWEQYF.

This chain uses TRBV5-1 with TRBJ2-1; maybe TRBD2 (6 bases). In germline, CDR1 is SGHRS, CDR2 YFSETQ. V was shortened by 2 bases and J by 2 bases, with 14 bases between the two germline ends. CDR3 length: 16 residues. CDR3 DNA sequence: TGCGCCAGCAGCTTAACCGCGGGACGAGCCTACAATGAGCAGTTCTTC. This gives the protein CASSLTAGRAYNEQFF.

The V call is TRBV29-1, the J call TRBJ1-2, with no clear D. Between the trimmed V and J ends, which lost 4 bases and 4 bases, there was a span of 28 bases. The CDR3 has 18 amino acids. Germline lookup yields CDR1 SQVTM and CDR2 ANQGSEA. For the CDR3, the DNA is TGCAGCGTTGGAGGCCAGCTTGGTTCGCTAGGCGTTGTCTATGGCTACACCTTC. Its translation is CSVGGQLGSLGVVYGYTF.

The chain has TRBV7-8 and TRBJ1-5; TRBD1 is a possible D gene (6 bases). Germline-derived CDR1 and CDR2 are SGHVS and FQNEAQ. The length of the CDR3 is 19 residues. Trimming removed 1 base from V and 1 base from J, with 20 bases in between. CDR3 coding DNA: TGTGCCAGCAGCTTAGTTTCGGCCTTAGGGGGAGCAAGCAATCAGCCCCAGCATTTT. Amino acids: CASSLVSALGGASNQPQHF.

CDR3: CASSPNSPTGTGSHGYTF. In DNA, the CDR3 is TGTGCCAGCTCACCGAATTCTCCTACCGGGACAGGGTCTCATGGCTACACCTTC. The chain uses TRBV18 and TRBJ1-2; TRBD1 aligns across 9 bases. This CDR3 is built from 18 residues. The germline V gene encodes CDR1 KGHSH and CDR2 LQKENI. Trimming removed 3 bases from V and 6 bases from J; junction bases left unmatched: 17.

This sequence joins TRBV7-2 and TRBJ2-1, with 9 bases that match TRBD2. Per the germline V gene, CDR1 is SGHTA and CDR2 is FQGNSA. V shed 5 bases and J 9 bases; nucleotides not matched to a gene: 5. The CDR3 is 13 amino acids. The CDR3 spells CASSQQGLAEQFF. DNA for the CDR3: TGTGCCAGCAGCCAACAGGGACTAGCTGAGCAGTTCTTC.

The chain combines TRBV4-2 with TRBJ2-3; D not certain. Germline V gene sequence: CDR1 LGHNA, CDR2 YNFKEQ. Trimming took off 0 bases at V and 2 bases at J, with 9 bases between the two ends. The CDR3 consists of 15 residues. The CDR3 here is CASSQEGGLTDTQYF. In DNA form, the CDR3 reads TGTGCCAGCAGCCAAGAAGGTGGGCTCACAGATACGCAGTATTTT.

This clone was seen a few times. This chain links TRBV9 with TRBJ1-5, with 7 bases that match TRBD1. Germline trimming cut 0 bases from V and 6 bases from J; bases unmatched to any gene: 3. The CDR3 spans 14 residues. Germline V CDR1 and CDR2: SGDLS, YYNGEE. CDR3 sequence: CASSVDAGGQPQHF. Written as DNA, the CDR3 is TGTGCCAGCAGCGTAGATGCAGGGGGTCAGCCCCAGCATTTT.

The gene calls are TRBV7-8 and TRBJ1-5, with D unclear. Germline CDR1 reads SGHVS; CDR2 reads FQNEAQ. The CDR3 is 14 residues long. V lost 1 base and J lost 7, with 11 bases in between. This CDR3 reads CASSLVPMGQPQHF. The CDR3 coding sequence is TGTGCCAGCAGCTTAGTCCCTATGGGCCAGCCCCAGCATTTT.

Written as DNA, the CDR3 is TGTGCCATCAGTGAGTCCCCAGGGACTTACGAGCAGTACTTC. It codes for CAISESPGTYEQYF. The chain combines TRBV10-3 with TRBJ2-7; D might be TRBD2 (6 bases). V dropped 0 bases and J dropped 4 bases, with 10 bases sitting between them. Germline CDR1 is ENHRY and CDR2 is SYGVKD. The CDR3 sequence is 14 residues long.

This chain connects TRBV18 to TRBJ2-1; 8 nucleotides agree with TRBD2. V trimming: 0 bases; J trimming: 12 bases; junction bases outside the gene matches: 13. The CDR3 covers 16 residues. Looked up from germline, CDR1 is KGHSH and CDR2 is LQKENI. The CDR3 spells CASSPPDLSGGDGQFF. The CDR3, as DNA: TGTGCCAGCTCACCACCGGATCTGAGCGGGGGCGATGGGCAGTTCTTC.

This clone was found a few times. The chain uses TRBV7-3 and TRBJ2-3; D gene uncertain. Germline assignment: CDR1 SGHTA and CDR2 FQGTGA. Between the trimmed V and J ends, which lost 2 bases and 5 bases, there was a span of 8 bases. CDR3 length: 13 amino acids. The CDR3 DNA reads TGTGCCAGCAGCTTAGGAGTGGGAGATACGCAGTATTTT. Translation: CASSLGVGDTQYF.

CDR3 in DNA: TGTGCCAGCTCACCGGCAGGGACTCAAGAGACCCAGTACTTC. Translated, it gives CASSPAGTQETQYF. The chain joins TRBV18 to TRBJ2-5; a possible D gene is TRBD2 (6 bases). V was trimmed by 3 bases and J by 2 bases, leaving 10 bases between them. Germline V lookup: CDR1 KGHSH, CDR2 LQKENI. The CDR3 has 14 residues.

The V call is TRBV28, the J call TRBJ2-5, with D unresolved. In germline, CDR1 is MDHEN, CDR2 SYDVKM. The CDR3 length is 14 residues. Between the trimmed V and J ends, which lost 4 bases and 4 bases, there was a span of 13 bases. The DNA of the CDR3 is TGTGCCAGCAGTTCGACATGGGTCGGAGAGACCCAGTACTTC. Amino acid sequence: CASSSTWVGETQYF.

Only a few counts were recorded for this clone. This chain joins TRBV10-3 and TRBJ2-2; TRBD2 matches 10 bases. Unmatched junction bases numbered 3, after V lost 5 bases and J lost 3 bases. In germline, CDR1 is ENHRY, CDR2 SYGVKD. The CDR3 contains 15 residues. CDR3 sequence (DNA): TGTGCCATCAGTTCCGGGACTAGCGACACCGGGGAGCTGTTTTTT. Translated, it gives CAISSGTSDTGELFF.

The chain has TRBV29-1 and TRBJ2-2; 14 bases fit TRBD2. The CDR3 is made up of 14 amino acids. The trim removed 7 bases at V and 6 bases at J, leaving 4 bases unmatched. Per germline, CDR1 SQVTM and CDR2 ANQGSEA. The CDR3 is CSAQGLAGAGELFF. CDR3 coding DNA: TGCAGCGCTCAGGGACTAGCGGGAGCCGGGGAGCTGTTTTTT.